The 31 T cell receptor beta chains listed next were all sequenced from one sample in a study of blood T cell repertoires in COVID-19. Method: immunoSEQ multiplex PCR; TCRdb's copy keeps in-frame clones and lacks some. The top ten clones hold 8% to 9% of a sample with a few hundred thousand clones, roughly four fifths of them seen once. Specimen: peripheral blood. Receptors originate from a woman older than 75 with COVID-19, enrolled during active disease.

The chain couples TRBV19 to TRBJ1-2; possibly TRBD1 for D (5 bases). Trimming cost V 6 bases and J 2 bases, with 10 bases left between them. The CDR3 contains 13 residues. In germline, CDR1 is LNHDA, CDR2 SQIVND (reference sequence). The CDR3 DNA sequence: TGTGCCAGTAGAAGGGAGGGGAACTATGGCTACACCTTC. Its protein product is CASRREGNYGYTF.

The rearrangement links TRBV7-2 to TRBJ2-1; 7 bases are shared with TRBD2. Unmatched junction bases numbered 6, after V lost 2 bases and J lost 5 bases. CDR1 is SGHTA, CDR2 FQGNSA, per germline. This CDR3 comprises 15 residues. The chain's CDR3 is CASSLTLAVNNEQFF. The CDR3 bases are TGTGCCAGCAGCTTAACTCTAGCGGTTAACAATGAGCAGTTCTTC.

This chain uses TRBV6-2 or TRBV6-3 with TRBJ2-1, with D perhaps matching TRBD1 (6 bases). CDR1 is MNHEY, CDR2 SVGEGT, per germline. This CDR3 is 15 amino acids long. Trimming took off 2 bases at V and 9 bases at J, with 17 bases between the two ends. DNA for the CDR3: TGTGCCAGCAGTTACAGCCTTACAGGGTTTGCTGAGCAGTTCTTC. Protein: CASSYSLTGFAEQFF.

The CDR3 loop is CASSLGQYGYTF. The CDR3 bases are TGTGCCAGCAGCTTAGGACAGTATGGCTACACCTTC. The rearrangement uses TRBV7-9 and TRBJ1-2, with a tentative D call TRBD1 (5 bases). V was cut by 1 base and J by 5 bases, with 5 bases left in between. The CDR3 has 12 residues. Germline assignment: CDR1 SEHNR and CDR2 FQNEAQ (reference sequence).

The chain is built from TRBV18 and TRBJ1-1; D not resolved. The CDR3 contains 13 residues. Trimming removed 5 bases from V and 4 bases from J, with 11 bases in between. Per the germline V gene, CDR1 is KGHSH and CDR2 is LQKENI. DNA of the CDR3: TGTGCCAGCTCAGACTACGTGGGCACTGAAGCTTTCTTT. Translating gives CASSDYVGTEAFF.

The table lists this clone with a few counts. The chain couples TRBV27 to TRBJ1-2; tentatively, D is TRBD1 (5 bases). The CDR3 contains 12 residues. The germline V gene encodes CDR1 MNHEY and CDR2 SMNVEV (reference sequence). Trimming shortened V by 7 bases and J by 5 bases, and 11 bases separated the two germline ends. The chain's CDR3 is CASKGYPYGYTF. The CDR3 region has the DNA TGTGCCAGCAAGGGGTATCCTTATGGCTACACCTTC.

V is TRBV5-4 and J is TRBJ2-1, with D tentatively TRBD1 (5 bases). Germline CDR1 reads SGHNT; CDR2 reads YYREEE (reference sequence). The CDR3 extends over 13 amino acids. V was shortened by 0 bases and J by 13 bases, with 14 bases between the two germline ends. CDR3 sequence reads: CASSLVPRGIQFF. The CDR3 DNA reads TGTGCCAGCAGCTTGGTACCAAGGGGCATACAGTTCTTC.

The chain carries TRBV29-1 and TRBJ1-5, with D maybe TRBD1 (5 bases). Germline CDR1 is SQVTM and CDR2 is ANQGSEA. CDR3 length equals 13 residues. V gave up 7 bases and J gave up 6 bases, with 16 bases separating them. CDR3 in amino acids: CSAGAGGTQPQHF. The CDR3 nucleotides read TGCAGCGCCGGAGCGGGGGGTACTCAGCCCCAGCATTTT.

The chain links TRBV9 to TRBJ2-1; TRBD1 aligns across 8 bases. Germline V CDR1 and CDR2: SGDLS, YYNGEE. V dropped 4 bases and J dropped 5; count of bases not matched to a gene: 8. CDR3 length: 15 residues. DNA for the CDR3: TGTGCCAGCAGCCCCCGGACAGGGAGAAACAATGAGCAGTTCTTC. Encoded protein: CASSPRTGRNNEQFF.

V and J are TRBV6-5 and TRBJ1-5, with D tentatively TRBD1 (5 bases). Deletions cut 7 bases from V and 7 bases from J, with 14 bases between. Germline lookup yields CDR1 MNHEY and CDR2 SVGAGI. The CDR3 is 13 residues long. CDR3 bases: TGTGCCAGCACGACGGGGGGGGACCAGCCCCAGCATTTT. Protein product: CASTTGGDQPQHF.

The sample holds one count of this clone. The chain is built from TRBV30 and TRBJ1-5, with TRBD1 as a possible D gene (5 bases). The CDR3 totals 12 residues. The germline gives CDR1 GTSNPN, CDR2 SVGIG (reference sequence). With 5 bases removed from V and 7 bases from J, the gap between germline ends came to 12 bases. CDR3: CAWGQGDQPQHF. The CDR3 coding sequence is TGTGCCTGGGGGCAGGGCGACCAGCCCCAGCATTTT.

The rearrangement joins TRBV9 to TRBJ1-4, with no clear D. This CDR3 region has 12 residues. Germline values: CDR1 SGDLS, CDR2 YYNGEE. The V end was cut by 6 bases, the J end by 7 bases, with 10 bases between. CDR3 sequence (DNA): TGTGCCAGCACCCACGCGTTTGAAAAACTGTTTTTT. Translation: CASTHAFEKLFF.

The chain links TRBV6-1 to TRBJ2-7, with D perhaps matching TRBD1 (6 bases). Germline CDR1 MNHNS, CDR2 SASEGT. The CDR3 runs 13 residues. Trimming cost V 3 bases and J 6 bases, with 12 bases left between them. The CDR3 DNA is TGTGCCAGCAGTGATTCTGGACAGCGCGAGCAGTACTTC. This gives the protein CASSDSGQREQYF.

J is TRBJ2-1 and V is TRBV5-1, with 10 bases lining up with TRBD2. The CDR3 totals 15 residues. Germline values: CDR1 SGHRS, CDR2 YFSETQ. Trimming removed 4 bases from V and 7 bases from J; junction bases left unmatched: 8. The DNA for the CDR3 is TGCGCCAGCAGCATCCGTAGCGGGAGGACTAATGAGCAGTTCTTC. Its protein product is CASSIRSGRTNEQFF.

The count of this clone is one. J is TRBJ1-4 and V is TRBV30; D may be TRBD1 (5 bases). There are 13 residues in the CDR3. The germline V and J ends were trimmed by 0 bases and 10 bases, with 12 bases remaining between them. Germline V gene sequence: CDR1 GTSNPN, CDR2 SVGIG (reference sequence). CDR3 coding DNA: TGTGCCTGGAGTGTACAGCTGGGGGGAAAACTGTTTTTT. It encodes CAWSVQLGGKLFF.

The rearrangement uses TRBV5-6 and TRBJ2-3, with D perhaps TRBD1 (6 bases). The CDR3 consists of 15 residues. CDR1 is SGHDT and CDR2 is YYEEEE in the germline V gene. Trimming stripped 4 bases from V and 3 bases from J, with 15 bases between. CDR3 nucleotide sequence: TGTGCCAGCAGCAAGGACAGCGGCCGGACAGATACGCAGTATTTT. This sequence encodes CASSKDSGRTDTQYF.

The gene calls are TRBV6-2 or TRBV6-3 and TRBJ1-2; 7 nucleotides agree with TRBD1. Looked up from germline, CDR1 is MNHEY and CDR2 is SVGEGT. J was trimmed by 7 bases and V by 2 bases; bases with no gene match: 1. There are 12 residues in the CDR3. The DNA for the CDR3 is TGTGCCAGCAGTTACCCAGGGGGTGGCTACACCTTC. Translation gives CASSYPGGGYTF.

This clone was counted a single time. This chain uses TRBV24-1 with TRBJ2-3; 9 bases are a match to TRBD1. Germline V gene sequence: CDR1 KGHDR, CDR2 SFDVKD. The CDR3 has 19 residues. The ends lost 4 bases at V and 2 bases at J; junction bases unmatched: 15. The CDR3 DNA is TGTGCCACCAGTGACCCAACAGGGGGCTCCTACGTAGCCACAGATACGCAGTATTTT. It codes for CATSDPTGGSYVATDTQYF.

CDR3 sequence: CASSRRREAPYEQYF. CDR3 DNA sequence: TGTGCCAGTAGTAGACGGAGGGAGGCCCCCTACGAGCAGTACTTC. This chain joins TRBV19 and TRBJ2-7; perhaps TRBD2 as D (6 bases). CDR3 size: 15 residues. Trimming pared 4 bases from V and 2 bases from J, leaving 15 bases between. Germline CDR1 reads LNHDA; CDR2 reads SQIVND (reference sequence). The full variable domain, in which reference TRBV19 and TRBJ2-7 provide the parts outside the CDR3, is DGGITQSPKYLFRKEGQNVTLSCEQNLNHDAMYWYRQDPGQGLRLIYYSQIVNDFQKGDIAEGYSVSREKKESFPLTVTSAQKNPTAFYLCASSRRREAPYEQYFGPGTRLTVT.

The V call is TRBV20-1, the J call TRBJ2-7; D is perhaps TRBD2 (5 bases). Germline values: CDR1 DFQATT, CDR2 SNEGSKA (reference sequence). V was pared by 3 bases and J by 0 bases, with 12 bases between. The CDR3 sequence is 14 residues long. CDR3 residues: CSASSGVSSYEQYF. The DNA for the CDR3 is TGCAGTGCTAGTTCCGGGGTCAGCTCCTACGAGCAGTACTTC.

The chain joins TRBV24-1 to TRBJ1-5; 10 nucleotides agree with TRBD1. The CDR3 loop spans 20 amino acids. Per germline, CDR1 KGHDR and CDR2 SFDVKD. Unmatched junction bases numbered 14, after V lost 4 bases and J lost 0 bases. The CDR3 DNA reads TGTGCCACCAGTGACCAGATGGGACAGGGGAAAACCTATAGCAATCAGCCCCAGCATTTT. This codes for CATSDQMGQGKTYSNQPQHF.

This chain uses TRBV23-1 with TRBJ1-3; no firm D call. TRBV23-1 is marked as an open reading frame, function uncertain. This CDR3 has 13 residues. The V and J ends lost 8 bases and 0 bases respectively, with 8 bases between them. The CDR3 bases are TGCGCCAGCCCCGGACTCTCTGGAAACACCATATATTTT. Its protein is CASPGLSGNTIYF.

The chain carries TRBV3-1 (or the pseudogene TRBV3-2) and TRBJ2-7; 13 bases are a match to TRBD2. This CDR3 contains 15 residues. Per germline, CDR1 LGHDT and CDR2 YNNKEL (reference sequence). Trimming removed 4 bases from V and 2 bases from J; junction bases left unmatched: 2. DNA of the CDR3: TGTGCCAGCAGCCTCGGGACTAGCGGGACCTACGAGCAGTACTTC. This encodes CASSLGTSGTYEQYF.

The chain recombines TRBV7-9 with TRBJ1-1, with D uncertain. Germline CDR1 reads SEHNR; CDR2 reads FQNEAQ (reference sequence). The CDR3 spans 15 residues. The V end lost 5 bases, the J end lost 3 bases, and 16 bases lay between the germline ends. CDR3 sequence reads: CASSPPRGGYTEAFF. The CDR3 DNA sequence: TGTGCCAGCAGCCCTCCCCGGGGAGGGTACACTGAAGCTTTCTTT. Full variable domain (remainder filled in from reference TRBV7-9 and TRBJ1-1): DTGVSQNPRHKITKRGQNVTFRCDPISEHNRLYWYRQTLGQGPEFLTYFQNEAQLEKSRLLSDRFSAERPKGSFSTLEIQRTEQGDSAMYLCASSPPRGGYTEAFFGQGTRLTVV.

The chain links TRBV19 to TRBJ1-1; 8 nucleotides match TRBD1. Germline V gene lookup returns CDR1 LNHDA and CDR2 SQIVND (reference sequence). Trimming at V came to 5 bases and at J to 6 bases, leaving 14 bases not matched to a gene. The CDR3 runs 16 residues. The CDR3 here is CASSLGTGPGRSEAFF. The CDR3 DNA reads as TGTGCCAGTAGTCTGGGGACAGGCCCTGGGAGGTCTGAAGCTTTCTTT.

The chain recombines TRBV30 with TRBJ1-1, with 8 bases aligning to TRBD1. Trimming at V came to 0 bases and at J to 1 base, leaving 10 bases not matched to a gene. CDR1 is GTSNPN, CDR2 SVGIG, per germline (reference sequence). This CDR3 is built from 17 residues. The CDR3 spells CAWSVWTGPGGNTEAFF. As DNA, the CDR3 is TGTGCCTGGAGTGTATGGACAGGGCCAGGGGGGAACACTGAAGCTTTCTTT.

This clone was recorded a few times. The V gene is TRBV7-9, the J gene TRBJ2-5, with a weak D call TRBD2 (5 bases). The CDR3 is 15 residues long. Germline V CDR1 and CDR2: SEHNR, FQNEAQ (reference sequence). V gave up 2 bases and J gave up 5 bases, with 15 bases separating them. Here the CDR3 reads CASSLRYVASETQYF. The DNA of the CDR3 is TGTGCCAGCAGCTTACGTTATGTAGCGTCCGAGACCCAGTACTTC. Supplemented by reference TRBV7-9 and TRBJ2-5, the full variable domain reads DTGVSQNPRHKITKRGQNVTFRCDPISEHNRLYWYRQTLGQGPEFLTYFQNEAQLEKSRLLSDRFSAERPKGSFSTLEIQRTEQGDSAMYLCASSLRYVASETQYFGPGTRLLVL.

This clone was seen a single time. The chain recombines TRBV28 with TRBJ1-3, with TRBD1 identical over 8 bases. From germline, CDR1 is MDHEN and CDR2 SYDVKM. Losses at the gene ends were 2 bases for V and 0 bases for J; bases not matched to a gene: 6. The CDR3 is made up of 17 amino acids. CDR3: CASSLRTGTGSGNTIYF. CDR3 nucleotides: TGTGCCAGCAGTTTAAGGACAGGGACGGGCTCTGGAAACACCATATATTTT.

This clone was counted a single time. The chain recombines TRBV20-1 with TRBJ2-3; perhaps TRBD2 as D (7 bases). In germline, CDR1 is DFQATT, CDR2 SNEGSKA (reference sequence). The V end lost 3 bases, the J end lost 5 bases, and 27 bases lay between the germline ends. The length of the CDR3 is 18 residues. CDR3 amino acids: CSASSLSGTSTLRDTQYF. DNA for the CDR3: TGCAGTGCTAGTAGTTTGAGCGGGACATCTACCTTGAGAGATACGCAGTATTTT.

The J gene is TRBJ1-5, the V gene TRBV29-1, with 9 bases identical to TRBD1. Germline V gives CDR1 SQVTM, CDR2 ANQGSEA. The CDR3 has 12 residues. Trimming took 4 bases from V and 5 from J; bases not matched to a gene: 0. This chain's CDR3 is CSVGQGDQPQHF. The CDR3 region has the DNA TGCAGCGTTGGACAGGGGGATCAGCCCCAGCATTTT.

The J gene is TRBJ1-1, the V gene TRBV24-1; TRBD1 might be the D (6 bases). CDR1 is KGHDR, CDR2 SFDVKD, per germline. CDR3 length: 13 residues. The ends were cut back, 8 bases at V and 1 base at J, with 10 bases in the middle. CDR3 DNA sequence: TGTGCCACCAATGGGGGCTCGAACACTGAAGCTTTCTTT. As protein: CATNGGSNTEAFF.